These T cell receptor beta chains were read from a single sample in a study of OX40 agonist ivuxolimab in advanced cancers. Sequencing used immunoSEQ multiplex PCR; TCRdb keeps in-frame clones, though not all of them. The sample lists some 99,000 clones, around 94% occurring once. The material was CD4+ or CD8+ T cells sorted from blood, obtained in a trial of the OX40 agonist ivuxolimab. The receptors here all came from an adult with an advanced solid tumor such as melanoma, head and neck, liver or kidney cancer. CDR3s include the opening cysteine and the closing phenylalanine or tryptophan. The order of the fields is D gene, clone size, J gene, V gene, CDR3 DNA, CDR3 protein. D genes are given only for firm matches. Clone size appears in some rows only: once, few, many, or a class for an expanded clone.

D: NA; size: NA; J: TRBJ2-2; V: TRBV4-3; DNA: TGCGCCAGCAGCCAAGTGGGGCCTGGCGGGGCGAACACCGGGGAGCTGTTTTTT; CDR3: CASSQVGPGGANTGELFF
D: NA; size: NA; J: TRBJ1-2; V: TRBV28; DNA: TGTGCCAGCAGCACAGCTTACTATGGCTACACCTTC; CDR3: CASSTAYYGYTF
D: TRBD1; size: NA; J: TRBJ1-2; V: TRBV2; DNA: TGTGCCAGCAGTGGGTCGGGACAGGGCGGCTACACCTTC; CDR3: CASSGSGQGGYTF
D: TRBD2; size: NA; J: TRBJ2-3; V: TRBV28; DNA: TGTGCCAGCAGGCTAGCGGGAGGGGGCACAGATACGCAGTATTTT; CDR3: CASRLAGGGTDTQYF
D: NA; size: NA; J: TRBJ2-7; V: TRBV19; DNA: TGTGCCAGTAGACCCCCCGGGGCTGAGTACGAGCAGTACTTC; CDR3: CASRPPGAEYEQYF
D: TRBD1; size: once; J: TRBJ1-5; V: TRBV27; DNA: TGTGCCAGCAGTTTAAGACAGGGGTACCAGCCCCAGCATTTT; CDR3: CASSLRQGYQPQHF
D: NA; size: NA; J: TRBJ1-2; V: TRBV4-3; DNA: TGCGCCAGCAGCGTCCACACAGGGACCTATGGCTACACCTTC; CDR3: CASSVHTGTYGYTF
D: TRBD2; size: NA; J: TRBJ2-3; V: TRBV28; DNA: TGTGCCAGCAGTCCTCAATTGGGGAGGGCTAGCACAGATACGCAGTATTTT; CDR3: CASSPQLGRASTDTQYF
D: NA; size: few; J: TRBJ1-1; V: TRBV30; DNA: TGTGCCTGGAGTTACCCCAGGGAAGCTTTCTTT; CDR3: CAWSYPREAFF
D: TRBD1; size: NA; J: TRBJ1-2; V: TRBV18; DNA: TGTGCCAGCTCATCGGACAGGGGTGTTTATGGCTACACCTTC; CDR3: CASSSDRGVYGYTF
D: NA; size: NA; J: TRBJ2-7; V: TRBV12-5; DNA: TGTGCTAGTGGTTCGGGGACCTCCTACGAGCAGTACTTC; CDR3: CASGSGTSYEQYF
D: NA; size: NA; J: TRBJ2-6; V: TRBV11-3; DNA: TGTGCCAGCAGCTTAACAGGAGCTGGGGCCAACGTCCTGACTTTC; CDR3: CASSLTGAGANVLTF
D: NA; size: once; J: TRBJ1-5; V: TRBV27; DNA: TGTGCCAGCAGCAACAAAAGGGATAGCAATCAGCCCCAGCATTTT; CDR3: CASSNKRDSNQPQHF
D: NA; size: once; J: TRBJ1-4; V: TRBV6-5; DNA: TGTGCCAGCAGTTACACCGGGGGGACTAATGAAAAACTGTTTTTT; CDR3: CASSYTGGTNEKLFF
D: TRBD1; size: NA; J: TRBJ2-7; V: TRBV6-5; DNA: TGTGCCAGCAGCCAGGACAGGGGACGATACGAGCAGTACTTC; CDR3: CASSQDRGRYEQYF
D: NA; size: NA; J: TRBJ2-4; V: TRBV6-6; DNA: TGTGCCAGCAGTTACACGAACATTCAGTACTTC; CDR3: CASSYTNIQYF
D: TRBD1; size: NA; J: TRBJ2-6; V: TRBV2; DNA: TGTGTCAGCACCCGGGACAGACCCGGGGCCAACGTCCTGACTTTC; CDR3: CVSTRDRPGANVLTF
D: TRBD2; size: NA; J: TRBJ2-2; V: TRBV11-3; DNA: TGTGCCAGCAGCCCCGCATTAGCGGGAGGGGTAAACACCGGGGAGCTGTTTTTT; CDR3: CASSPALAGGVNTGELFF
D: NA; size: NA; J: TRBJ2-5; V: TRBV4-2; DNA: TGTGCCAGCAGCCCTTTTGTAACGTCAATTGGGGCTCAAGAGACCCAGTACTTC; CDR3: CASSPFVTSIGAQETQYF
D: NA; size: NA; J: TRBJ2-5; V: TRBV21-1; DNA: TGTGCCAGCAGCCTAAGCAGGGGATTTCAAGAGACCCAGTACTTC; CDR3: CASSLSRGFQETQYF
D: NA; size: once; J: TRBJ2-1; V: TRBV7-8; DNA: TGTGCCAGCAGTGAGGGTTACGCGGGGCACAATGAGCAGTTCTTC; CDR3: CASSEGYAGHNEQFF
D: NA; size: NA; J: TRBJ1-5; V: TRBV27; DNA: TGTGCCAGCAGTTTGTCAGATAGCAATCAGCCCCAGCATTTT; CDR3: CASSLSDSNQPQHF
D: TRBD1; size: NA; J: TRBJ2-1; V: TRBV7-3; DNA: TGTGCCAGCAGCCCGGGACAGAAATACAATGAGCAGTTCTTC; CDR3: CASSPGQKYNEQFF
D: NA; size: once; J: TRBJ2-3; V: TRBV19; DNA: TGTGCCAGTAGTATCCAGCAGAGCACAGATACGCAGTATTTT; CDR3: CASSIQQSTDTQYF
D: NA; size: NA; J: TRBJ2-1; V: TRBV7-2; DNA: TGTGCCAGCAGCTTAGCCGCAGGCCCTTACAATGAGCAGTTCTTC; CDR3: CASSLAAGPYNEQFF
D: TRBD2; size: NA; J: TRBJ2-3; V: TRBV11-2; DNA: TGTGCCAGCAGCCGACCAATCCTAGCGGCTAGCACAGATACGCAGTATTTT; CDR3: CASSRPILAASTDTQYF
D: TRBD1; size: NA; J: TRBJ1-5; V: TRBV7-8; DNA: TGTGCCAGCAGCTCGCAACAGGGGGCCCAGCCCCAGCATTTT; CDR3: CASSSQQGAQPQHF
D: NA; size: NA; J: TRBJ1-4; V: TRBV9; DNA: TGTGCCAGCAGCGCCGCGGGACACAATGAAAAACTGTTTTTT; CDR3: CASSAAGHNEKLFF
D: NA; size: NA; J: TRBJ2-7; V: TRBV7-9; DNA: TGTGCCAGCAGCTTAGGGGAGCAGTACTTC; CDR3: CASSLGEQYF
D: TRBD2; size: NA; J: TRBJ2-2; V: TRBV7-2; DNA: TGTGCCAGCAGCTCGCCCGGGCTGGCGGGAGGCACCGGGGAGCTGTTTTTT; CDR3: CASSSPGLAGGTGELFF
D: TRBD2; size: NA; J: TRBJ2-3; V: TRBV7-2; DNA: TGTGCCAGCAGCTTAGTAGCGGGAGGGAGCACAGATACGCAGTATTTT; CDR3: CASSLVAGGSTDTQYF